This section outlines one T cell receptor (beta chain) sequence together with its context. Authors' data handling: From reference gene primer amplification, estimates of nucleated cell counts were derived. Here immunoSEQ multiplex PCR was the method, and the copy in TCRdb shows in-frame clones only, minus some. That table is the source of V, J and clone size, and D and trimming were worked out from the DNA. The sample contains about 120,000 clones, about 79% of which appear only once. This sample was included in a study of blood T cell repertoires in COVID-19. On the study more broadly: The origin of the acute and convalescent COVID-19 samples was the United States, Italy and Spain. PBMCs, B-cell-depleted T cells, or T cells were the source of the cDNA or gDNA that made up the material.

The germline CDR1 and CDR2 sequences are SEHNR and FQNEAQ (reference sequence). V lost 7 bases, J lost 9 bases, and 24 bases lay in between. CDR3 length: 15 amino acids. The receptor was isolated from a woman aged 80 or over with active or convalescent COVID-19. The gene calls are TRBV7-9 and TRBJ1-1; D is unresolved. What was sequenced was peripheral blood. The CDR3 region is CASTSNPSLPAQAFF. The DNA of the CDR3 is TGTGCCAGCACCTCCAACCCGAGCCTCCCCGCCCAAGCTTTCTTT.